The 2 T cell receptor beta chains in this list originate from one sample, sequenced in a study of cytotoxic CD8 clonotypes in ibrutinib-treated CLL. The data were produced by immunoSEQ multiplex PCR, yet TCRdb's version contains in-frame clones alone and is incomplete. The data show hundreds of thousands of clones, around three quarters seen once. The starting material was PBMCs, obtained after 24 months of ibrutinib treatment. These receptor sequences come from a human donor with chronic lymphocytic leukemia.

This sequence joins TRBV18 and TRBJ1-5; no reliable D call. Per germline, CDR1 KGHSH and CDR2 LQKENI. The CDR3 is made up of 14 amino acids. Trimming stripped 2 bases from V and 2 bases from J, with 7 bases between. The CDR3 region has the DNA TGTGCCAGCTCACCAATTACAGGCAATCAGCCCCAGCATTTT. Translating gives CASSPITGNQPQHF. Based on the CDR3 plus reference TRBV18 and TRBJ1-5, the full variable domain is NAGVMQNPRHLVRRRGQEARLRCSPMKGHSHVYWYRQLPEEGLKFMVYLQKENIIDESGMPKERFSAEFPKEGPSILRIQQVVRGDSAAYFCASSPITGNQPQHFGDGTRLSIL.

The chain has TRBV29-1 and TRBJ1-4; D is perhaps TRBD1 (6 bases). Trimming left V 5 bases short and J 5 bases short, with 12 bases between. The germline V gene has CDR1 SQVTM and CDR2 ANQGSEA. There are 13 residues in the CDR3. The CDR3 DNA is TGCAGCGTTTCCGGGAGGGGGAATGAAAAACTGTTTTTT. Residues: CSVSGRGNEKLFF.